These 25 T cell receptor beta chains were sequenced from one sample in a study of response to subunit inactivated influenza vaccine. TCRdb re-analysed the RT-PCR reads in MiXCR, keeping a single row per CDR3 protein. This table has about 800,000 distinct CDR3 sequences, roughly 20% appearing once. This sample comprised PBMCs from blood, obtained 5 days after vaccination. These receptors came from a man aged 45-65 years who received an inactivated influenza vaccine.

The rearrangement joins TRBV5-1 to TRBJ2-5; D perhaps matches TRBD1 (5 bases). The germline V gene encodes CDR1 SGHRS and CDR2 YFSETQ. V was trimmed by 0 bases and J by 4 bases, leaving 13 bases between them. The CDR3 loop spans 15 amino acids. In DNA, the CDR3 is TGCGCCAGCAGCTTGGCAGCAGGGTTTCGAGAGACCCAGTACTTC. It specifies CASSLAAGFRETQYF.

This clonotype was found many times. The gene calls are TRBV12-3 or TRBV12-4 and TRBJ2-7, with 7 nucleotides matching TRBD1. CDR3 length: 14 amino acids. With V trimmed by 6 bases and J by 2 bases, 7 bases remained unmatched. CDR3 amino acids: CASSPGTVPYEQYF. The CDR3, as DNA: TGTGCCAGCAGCCCTGGGACAGTTCCCTACGAGCAGTACTTC.

The chain employs TRBV19 and TRBJ2-3; no definite D call. Trimming took off 5 bases at V and 3 bases at J, with 15 bases between the two ends. Germline V gene lookup returns CDR1 LNHDA and CDR2 SQIVND (reference sequence). The CDR3 has 15 residues. The CDR3 is CASSPLSVGTDTQYF. The DNA for the CDR3 is TGTGCCAGTAGTCCCCTAAGCGTCGGGACAGATACGCAGTATTTT.

The V and J genes are TRBV15 and TRBJ2-3; D gene uncertain. Germline CDR1 and CDR2: LNHNV and YYDKDF (reference sequence). CDR3 size: 18 residues. V lost 3 bases and J 2 bases, leaving 21 bases between the germline ends. CDR3 DNA: TGTGCCACCAGCAGGGCCTTTGGGAAAATCCCGGACACAGATACGCAGTATTTT. Its protein product is CATSRAFGKIPDTDTQYF. The entire variable domain, with the rest obtained from reference TRBV15 and TRBJ2-3, is as follows: DAMVIQNPRYQVTQFGKPVTLSCSQTLNHNVMYWYQQKSSQAPKLLFHYYDKDFNNEADTPDNFQSRRPNTSFCFLDIRSPGLGDTAMYLCATSRAFGKIPDTDTQYFGPGTRLTVL.

A few counts support this clonotype. The chain uses TRBV24-1 and TRBJ2-5, with D possibly TRBD1 on 6 matching bases. The CDR3 has 16 residues. Germline V gives CDR1 KGHDR, CDR2 SFDVKD. Trimming removed 3 bases from V and 5 bases from J, with 18 bases in between. The CDR3 is CATSDPGQNIGETQYF. The DNA for the CDR3 is TGTGCCACCAGTGATCCCGGACAGAATATAGGGGAGACCCAGTACTTC.

In its sample, this clonotype was seen once. CDR3 DNA: TGTGCCAGCAGCCCCGGATTAGCGGGGAACAACTACGAGCAGTACTTC. Translated, it gives CASSPGLAGNNYEQYF. This chain joins TRBV4-2 and TRBJ2-7; 8 bases line up with TRBD2. Germline assignment: CDR1 LGHNA and CDR2 YNFKEQ. This CDR3 is 16 amino acids long. V shed 4 bases, J shed 3 bases, and the junction held 11 bases outside the gene matches.

The CDR3 protein is CASSQDAASGRTDTQYF. The CDR3 DNA reads TGCGCCAGCAGCCAAGATGCGGCTAGCGGGCGCACAGATACGCAGTATTTT. The chain combines TRBV4-3 with TRBJ2-3; 8 bases fit TRBD2. Per the germline V gene, CDR1 is LGHNA and CDR2 is YSLEER. Losses at the gene ends were 0 bases for V and 1 base for J; bases not matched to a gene: 6. The CDR3 runs to 17 residues.

This clonotype has more than one count but fewer than ten. The genes are TRBV6-1 and TRBJ2-1, with 11 bases aligning to TRBD2. CDR3 length: 15 amino acids. The V segment lost 6 bases and the J segment 7 bases; nucleotides outside the gene matches: 8. Per germline, CDR1 MNHNS and CDR2 SASEGT. The CDR3, as DNA: TGTGCCAGCAGCCCAACTAGCGGGAGTGGGAATGAGCAGTTCTTC. The encoded protein is CASSPTSGSGNEQFF.

The chain couples TRBV7-9 to TRBJ2-4; D not resolved. Trimming stripped 5 bases from V and 7 bases from J, with 18 bases between. Germline V gene lookup returns CDR1 SEHNR and CDR2 FQNEAQ (reference sequence). The CDR3 has 15 amino acids. CDR3 sequence reads: CASSKGPPESNIQYF. The CDR3, as DNA: TGTGCCAGCAGCAAAGGACCACCCGAATCCAACATTCAGTACTTC.

This clonotype has ten or more counts. The chain uses TRBV9 and TRBJ2-1; the match to TRBD2 covers 11 bases. The CDR3 consists of 15 residues. Germline V gene lookup returns CDR1 SGDLS and CDR2 YYNGEE. V trimming: 3 bases; J trimming: 6 bases; junction bases outside the gene matches: 5. The CDR3 loop is CASSGLAGGGNEQFF. CDR3 DNA: TGTGCCAGCAGCGGATTAGCGGGGGGGGGCAATGAGCAGTTCTTC. The full variable domain, its missing parts supplied by reference TRBV9 and TRBJ2-1, is DSGVTQTPKHLITATGQRVTLRCSPRSGDLSVYWYQQSLDQGLQFLIQYYNGEERAKGNILERFSAQQFPDLHSELNLSSLELGDSALYFCASSGLAGGGNEQFFGPGTRLTVL.

This clonotype was found a few times. The chain uses TRBV24-1 and TRBJ2-5; D remains unclear. The V end was cut by 0 bases, the J end by 1 base, with 8 bases between. Per the germline V gene, CDR1 is KGHDR and CDR2 is SFDVKD. The CDR3 totals 15 residues. CDR3 region: CATSDLQAGQETQYF. The CDR3 DNA follows: TGTGCCACCAGTGATTTGCAGGCAGGCCAAGAGACCCAGTACTTC.

This clonotype was seen more than once but under ten times. This chain connects TRBV28 to TRBJ2-2, with D unclear. V gave up 7 bases and J gave up 6 bases, with 18 bases separating them. This CDR3 spans 15 amino acids. Per germline, CDR1 MDHEN and CDR2 SYDVKM. Written as DNA, the CDR3 is TGTGCCAGCATCCCTCCGAACAATCCATCCGGGGAGCTGTTTTTT. Translating gives CASIPPNNPSGELFF.

This clonotype has only a few counts. The V call is TRBV10-3, the J call TRBJ2-5, with D hard to call. This CDR3 comprises 14 residues. Looked up from germline, CDR1 is ENHRY and CDR2 is SYGVKD. V lost 3 bases and J lost 4, with 12 bases in between. CDR3 nucleotides: TGTGCCATCAGTGATTCCCGTGGGTCAGAGACCCAGTACTTC. Protein product: CAISDSRGSETQYF.

This clonotype appeared many times. The chain recombines TRBV29-1 with TRBJ2-2; 9 positions match TRBD1. The CDR3 has 13 amino acids. CDR1 and CDR2 from the germline V gene are SQVTM and ANQGSEA. V was pared by 7 bases and J by 5 bases, with 5 bases of the junction left unmatched. In DNA, the CDR3 is TGCAGCGGGGGACAGGGTCGAACCGGGGAGCTGTTTTTT. Its translation: CSGGQGRTGELFF.

This clonotype was found a few times. This chain connects TRBV7-8 to TRBJ1-6; no firm D call. The CDR3 runs to 15 residues. The V and J ends lost 5 bases and 10 bases respectively, with 18 bases between them. Germline values: CDR1 SGHVS, CDR2 FQNEAQ. CDR3 DNA sequence: TGTGCCAGCAGCCCCAACCGGGTGTCTGGGTCACCCCTCCACTTT. Translating gives CASSPNRVSGSPLHF. Variable domain in full (rest from reference TRBV7-8 and TRBJ1-6): GAGVSQSPRYKVAKRGQDVALRCDPISGHVSLFWYQQALGQGPEFLTYFQNEAQLDKSGLPSDRFFAERPEGSVSTLKIQRTQQEDSAVYLCASSPNRVSGSPLHFGNGTRLTVT.

This clonotype was seen a handful of times. The chain has TRBV4-3 and TRBJ2-7, with D possibly being TRBD1 (5 bases). CDR1 and CDR2 from the germline V gene are LGHNA and YSLEER. V was pared by 0 bases and J by 3 bases, with 12 bases between. The CDR3 spans 15 residues. Here the CDR3 reads CASSQDLQVNYEQYF. The DNA of the CDR3 is TGCGCCAGCAGCCAAGATTTACAGGTGAACTACGAGCAGTACTTC.

The rearrangement uses TRBV20-1 and TRBJ2-3, with D possibly called TRBD1 or TRBD2 (7 bases each). The germline V gene encodes CDR1 DFQATT and CDR2 SNEGSKA (reference sequence). The V and J ends lost 6 bases and 5 bases respectively, with 15 bases between them. This CDR3 region has 13 residues. CDR3 coding DNA: TGCAGTGCAAAGACAGGGAGGGTAGATACGCAGTATTTT. Protein: CSAKTGRVDTQYF.

The J gene is TRBJ2-1, the V gene TRBV4-2, with TRBD2 matching over 12 bases. The germline gives CDR1 LGHNA, CDR2 YNFKEQ. After removal of 4 bases from V and 3 bases from J, the junction contained 4 bases not matched to a gene. There are 16 residues in the CDR3. The CDR3: CASSPGLAGLYNEQFF. As DNA, the CDR3 is TGTGCCAGCAGCCCGGGACTAGCGGGTCTCTACAATGAGCAGTTCTTC.

This clonotype turned up a few times. The chain employs TRBV10-3 and TRBJ1-4, with 7 positions matching TRBD1. Per germline, CDR1 ENHRY and CDR2 SYGVKD. V shed 3 bases and J 4 bases; nucleotides not matched to a gene: 11. The CDR3 is 17 residues long. This CDR3 reads CAISDRPEQGLNEKLFF. CDR3 DNA: TGTGCCATCAGTGATCGTCCAGAACAGGGGCTTAATGAAAAACTGTTTTTT.

V usage is TRBV29-1 and J usage is TRBJ2-5, with 10 bases fitting TRBD2. Germline CDR1 and CDR2: SQVTM and ANQGSEA. After removal of 2 bases from V and 1 base from J, the junction contained 4 bases not matched to a gene. The CDR3 is made up of 15 amino acids. The CDR3 DNA sequence: TGCAGCGTTGAACTAGCGGGGGCCCTCCAAGAGACCCAGTACTTC. Residues: CSVELAGALQETQYF.

The V gene is TRBV11-2, the J gene TRBJ2-7; TRBD1 agrees at 11 bases. Germline values: CDR1 SGHAT, CDR2 FQNNGV. The CDR3 length is 15 residues. V trimming: 5 bases; J trimming: 2 bases; junction bases outside the gene matches: 5. This CDR3 reads CASSGGQGAAYEQYF. For the CDR3, the DNA is TGTGCCAGCAGCGGAGGACAGGGGGCTGCCTACGAGCAGTACTTC.

This clonotype was seen a handful of times. The chain carries TRBV29-1 and TRBJ1-2; 7 bases align to TRBD1. Germline loops: CDR1 SQVTM, CDR2 ANQGSEA. CDR3 length equals 14 residues. V lost 5 bases, J lost 7 bases, and 13 bases stayed unmatched. The CDR3, as DNA: TGCAGCGTTCCGAGGCCAAAGGGGGCGCGTGGCTACACCTTC. Translation gives CSVPRPKGARGYTF.

This clonotype was observed a few times. This chain links TRBV5-1 with TRBJ2-1; TRBD1 agrees at 8 bases. The V and J ends lost 0 bases and 4 bases, in that order; junction bases with no gene match: 6. This CDR3 is 16 amino acids long. The V gene's germline CDR1 is SGHRS and CDR2 YFSETQ. CDR3 coding DNA: TGCGCCAGCAGCTTGGCAGGGGGCTGGGGTTACAATGAGCAGTTCTTC. This sequence encodes CASSLAGGWGYNEQFF.

This rearrangement joins TRBV20-1 to TRBJ1-5; no reliable D call. Germline CDR1 DFQATT, CDR2 SNEGSKA (reference sequence). Trimming cost V 2 bases and J 4 bases, with 15 bases left between them. The CDR3 is made up of 15 amino acids. CDR3 residues: CSARSPGSVNQPQHF. The CDR3 DNA follows: TGCAGTGCTAGAAGTCCGGGATCAGTTAATCAGCCCCAGCATTTT.

Worth noting for this clonotype: The junction differs from germline at one of its ends, possibly a read error. V usage is TRBV6-2 or TRBV6-3 and J usage is TRBJ1-5; D uncertain. Germline V gene lookup returns CDR1 MNHEY and CDR2 SVGEGT. CDR3 length equals 15 residues. CDR3 bases: TGTGTCAGCAGGTGGTTGGCCGGGGTGGATCAGCCCCAGCATTTT. This sequence encodes CVSRWLAGVDQPQHF.